Below are 13 T cell receptor beta chains sequenced from a single sample in a study of CD8+ T cells in alopecia areata. cDNA prepared by RNA extraction and subsequent reverse transcription served as the template for sequencing. The assay was immunoSEQ multiplex PCR, and TCRdb's table has in-frame clones only and misses some. The table has 150,000 to 200,000 clones, more than 50% seen once. Treatment denoted: oral pan-JAK inhibitor, 5-10 mg twice daily. Source: CD4+ T cells sorted from blood, taken at week 24, from a patient treated with tofacitinib. Receptor source: a human donor with alopecia areata.

This chain links TRBV2 with TRBJ1-1; D gene unclear. CDR1 SNHLY and CDR2 FYNNEI come from the germline V gene. The V end lost 5 bases, the J end lost 1 base, and 8 bases lay between the germline ends. The CDR3 is made up of 13 amino acids. The CDR3: CASSSKGNTEAFF. As DNA, the CDR3 is TGTGCCAGCAGTAGCAAAGGGAACACTGAAGCTTTCTTT.

This rearrangement joins TRBV29-1 to TRBJ2-3; 13 bases line up with TRBD2. The germline V gene encodes CDR1 SQVTM and CDR2 ANQGSEA. The CDR3 consists of 14 residues. J was trimmed by 4 bases and V by 7 bases; bases with no gene match: 5. The chain's CDR3 is CSAFGLAGADTQYF. CDR3 sequence (DNA): TGCAGCGCCTTTGGACTAGCGGGGGCAGATACGCAGTATTTT.

This clone appeared a single time. This same CDR3 is encoded by further DNA sequences in the sample. The V call is TRBV29-1, the J call TRBJ1-2; unclear D gene. CDR1 is SQVTM, CDR2 ANQGSEA, per germline. V shed 3 bases and J shed 8 bases, with 10 bases lying between them. There are 11 residues in the CDR3. CDR3 in DNA: TGCAGCGTTGAGGCAGGCGGGGGCTACACCTTC. It translates to CSVEAGGGYTF.

The chain carries TRBV30 and TRBJ2-1, with D perhaps matching TRBD1 (6 bases). V lost 6 bases and J lost 7, with 13 bases in between. Germline V gene sequence: CDR1 GTSNPN, CDR2 SVGIG (reference sequence). This CDR3 spans 12 amino acids. The CDR3 DNA sequence: TGTGCCTGCAACAGGGTTTTAAATGAGCAGTTCTTC. Its translation: CACNRVLNEQFF.

This clone was seen just once. The V call is TRBV30, the J call TRBJ1-1, with TRBD1 as a possible D gene (5 bases). The CDR3 extends over 12 amino acids. Trimming shortened V by 1 base and J by 10 bases, and 13 bases separated the two germline ends. The germline CDR1 and CDR2 sequences are GTSNPN and SVGIG (reference sequence). The CDR3 coding sequence is TGTGCCTGGAGTGGGGCCAGGGCTAGAGCTTTCTTT. The encoded protein is CAWSGARARAFF.

This clone showed up just a few times. V gene TRBV6-6 combines with J gene TRBJ1-1; D might be TRBD1 (6 bases). The CDR3 runs 14 residues. CDR1 is MNHNY, CDR2 SVGAGI, per germline (reference sequence). The V end lost 6 bases, the J end lost 4 bases, and 15 bases lay between the germline ends. The CDR3 nucleotides are TGTGCCAGCAGAGAACAGGGTGAGGGCACTGAAGCTTTCTTT. Translating gives CASREQGEGTEAFF.

The gene calls are TRBV30 and TRBJ1-2; D unresolved. Germline V gives CDR1 GTSNPN, CDR2 SVGIG (reference sequence). V lost 3 bases and J lost 7, with 15 bases in between. The CDR3 extends over 13 amino acids. The CDR3 region has the DNA TGTGCCTGGAGCGTTGCACAGACTGCTGGCTACACCTTC. Translation gives CAWSVAQTAGYTF. The complete variable domain, with remaining parts taken from reference TRBV30 and TRBJ1-2, reads SQTIHQWPATLVQPVGSPLSLECTVEGTSNPNLYWYRQAAGRGLQLLFYSVGIGQISSEVPQNLSASRPQDRQFILSSKKLLLSDSGFYLCAWSVAQTAGYTFGSGTRLTVV.

Only a few counts were recorded for this clone. The V gene is TRBV6-5, the J gene TRBJ2-1; maybe TRBD1 (5 bases). The germline V and J ends were trimmed by 4 bases and 6 bases, with 10 bases remaining between them. From germline, CDR1 is MNHEY and CDR2 SVGAGI. The CDR3 is 13 amino acids. CDR3 nucleotide sequence: TGTGCCAGCAGTTCTCTTAGGGGCAATGAGCAGTTCTTC. Translated, it gives CASSSLRGNEQFF.

CDR3 residues: CASRQTGAGSNSPLHF. The CDR3 nucleotides are TGTGCCAGCAGGCAGACAGGGGCGGGAAGCAATTCACCCCTCCACTTT. The genes are TRBV25-1 and TRBJ1-6, with 8 bases that match TRBD1. V shed 6 bases and J 7 bases; nucleotides not matched to a gene: 11. This CDR3 comprises 16 residues. Germline V gives CDR1 MGHDK, CDR2 SYGVNS.

The chain links TRBV10-3 to TRBJ2-3; 10 bases align to TRBD2. The length of the CDR3 is 13 residues. V trimming: 11 bases; J trimming: 7 bases; junction bases outside the gene matches: 9. Germline CDR1 and CDR2: ENHRY and SYGVKD. The CDR3 reads CAASGGARNTQYF. In DNA, the CDR3 is TGTGCCGCCAGCGGGGGGGCTCGAAATACGCAGTATTTT.

The rearrangement links TRBV7-2 to TRBJ1-6; 8 nucleotides match TRBD1. With V trimmed by 5 bases and J by 7 bases, 16 bases remained unmatched. Germline values: CDR1 SGHTA, CDR2 FQGNSA. This CDR3 region has 18 residues. The CDR3 nucleotides are TGTGCCAGCAGCACAAGCCTAACCGGACAGGGCAGGAATTCACCCCTCCACTTT. Amino acid sequence: CASSTSLTGQGRNSPLHF.

This chain uses TRBV30 with TRBJ2-3; no clear D. With 0 bases removed from V and 11 bases from J, the gap between germline ends came to 9 bases. The germline CDR1 and CDR2 sequences are GTSNPN and SVGIG (reference sequence). The CDR3 sequence is 11 residues long. The CDR3 protein is CAWSVKDRQYF. DNA of the CDR3: TGTGCCTGGAGTGTGAAGGACCGGCAGTATTTT.

V usage is TRBV29-1 and J usage is TRBJ1-1, with a weak D call TRBD1 (6 bases). Germline CDR1 and CDR2: SQVTM and ANQGSEA. Trimming took 7 bases from V and 7 from J, leaving 16 bases between them. CDR3 length: 12 residues. The CDR3 loop reads CSATTDSREAFF. The CDR3 DNA is TGCAGCGCTACTACGGACAGCCGTGAAGCTTTCTTT.